Each of the 18 T cell receptor beta chains below was sequenced from the same sample in a study of cytomegalovirus exposure and HLA in healthy donors. The assay was immunoSEQ multiplex PCR, and TCRdb's table has in-frame clones only and misses some. The sample includes about 240,000 clones, roughly 89% seen only once; the top ten take 2.5% to 3%. Sequenced sample: PBMCs. The source of these receptors is a man aged 18 to 30 in good health and CMV-seronegative.

The chain links TRBV5-1 to TRBJ2-7, with 12 positions matching TRBD2. This CDR3 comprises 16 residues. The J segment lost 4 bases and the V segment lost 0 bases, leaving 5 bases of the junction unmatched. In germline, CDR1 is SGHRS, CDR2 YFSETQ. CDR3 sequence reads: CASSLGTGTSGYEQYF. The CDR3 nucleotides read TGCGCCAGCAGCTTGGGAACCGGGACTAGCGGGTACGAGCAGTACTTC.

This clone was recorded once. This chain connects TRBV28 to TRBJ1-2; tentatively, D is TRBD1 (5 bases). The CDR3 contains 12 residues. V was clipped by 11 bases and J by 3 bases, with 13 bases between them. Per germline, CDR1 MDHEN and CDR2 SYDVKM. The CDR3 is CACVGGYYGYTF. The CDR3 DNA reads as TGTGCCTGTGTTGGGGGGTACTATGGCTACACCTTC.

As DNA, the CDR3 is TGCGCCAGCTCCGGAAGCGGGGGATGGGATACGCAGTATTTT. It encodes CASSGSGGWDTQYF. The chain uses TRBV5-1 and TRBJ2-3; 8 nucleotides agree with TRBD2. Germline CDR1 reads SGHRS; CDR2 reads YFSETQ. Trimming took 7 bases from V and 6 from J; bases not matched to a gene: 10. The CDR3 is 14 amino acids.

V gene TRBV10-2 combines with J gene TRBJ2-2; TRBD2 matches at 7 bases. V dropped 6 bases and J dropped 9; count of bases not matched to a gene: 10. CDR3 length: 14 amino acids. Germline V CDR1 and CDR2: WSHSY, SAAADI. The CDR3 DNA follows: TGCGCCAGCAGGGGGGGGACCGAAACCAGGGAGCTGTTTTTT. It codes for CASRGGTETRELFF.

The genes are TRBV7-9 and TRBJ2-3; 10 positions agree with TRBD2. Germline V lookup: CDR1 SEHNR, CDR2 FQNEAQ (reference sequence). The CDR3 has 15 residues. The V gene end was trimmed by 2 bases and the J gene end by 6 bases; junction bases not matched to a gene: 5. The CDR3 bases are TGTGCCAGCAGCTTATTAGCGGGGGGCCCTGATACGCAGTATTTT. Its protein product is CASSLLAGGPDTQYF. Together with reference TRBV7-9 and TRBJ2-3, the CDR3 gives the full variable domain: DTGVSQNPRHKITKRGQNVTFRCDPISEHNRLYWYRQTLGQGPEFLTYFQNEAQLEKSRLLSDRFSAERPKGSFSTLEIQRTEQGDSAMYLCASSLLAGGPDTQYFGPGTRLTVL.

V and J are TRBV27 and TRBJ2-1; 10 positions agree with TRBD1. Germline trimming cut 2 bases from V and 2 bases from J; bases unmatched to any gene: 3. From germline, CDR1 is MNHEY and CDR2 SMNVEV (reference sequence). CDR3 length: 16 amino acids. CDR3 DNA sequence: TGTGCCAGCAGTTTACGCGGACAGGGGGCCTACAATGAGCAGTTCTTC. Its translation is CASSLRGQGAYNEQFF.

The genes are TRBV29-1 and TRBJ2-2; D perhaps matches TRBD2 (7 bases). The CDR3 loop spans 16 amino acids. V lost 1 base, J lost 6 bases, and 18 bases lay in between. Germline-derived CDR1 and CDR2 are SQVTM and ANQGSEA. The CDR3 is CSVEGQTGGQAGELFF. The CDR3 nucleotides read TGCAGCGTTGAAGGTCAAACGGGGGGCCAGGCCGGGGAGCTGTTTTTT.

The gene calls are TRBV25-1 and TRBJ2-3, with 8 bases fitting TRBD2. CDR3 length: 14 residues. The V segment lost 4 bases and the J segment 2 bases; nucleotides outside the gene matches: 2. The germline CDR1 and CDR2 sequences are MGHDK and SYGVNS. CDR3 in amino acids: CASSVLADTDTQYF. CDR3 in DNA: TGTGCCAGCAGTGTACTAGCGGACACAGATACGCAGTATTTT.

CDR3 DNA: TGTGCCAGCAGCTTAGTTTTGAGGTCACCCCTCCACTTT. Translated, it gives CASSLVLRSPLHF. The chain is built from TRBV7-2 and TRBJ1-6; D remains ambiguous. The CDR3 runs to 13 residues. Trimming took off 1 base at V and 10 bases at J, with 8 bases between the two ends. Germline loops: CDR1 SGHTA, CDR2 FQGNSA. Full variable domain (rest looked up from reference TRBV7-2 and TRBJ1-6): GAGVSQSPSNKVTEKGKDVELRCDPISGHTALYWYRQSLGQGLEFLIYFQGNSAPDKSGLPSDRFSAERTGGSVSTLTIQRTQQEDSAVYLCASSLVLRSPLHFGNGTRLTVT.

The chain carries TRBV27 and TRBJ2-5, with a possible D match to TRBD2 (5 bases). V lost 6 bases and J lost 3, with 20 bases in between. CDR1 and CDR2 from the germline V gene are MNHEY and SMNVEV (reference sequence). There are 16 residues in the CDR3. The CDR3: CASRPLGGAVKETQYF. For the CDR3, the DNA is TGTGCCAGCAGACCCTTGGGTGGAGCGGTAAAAGAGACCCAGTACTTC.

The J gene is TRBJ2-4, the V gene TRBV6-6, with D possibly TRBD2 on 5 matching bases. In germline, CDR1 is MNHNY, CDR2 SVGAGI (reference sequence). Trimming shortened V by 5 bases and J by 1 base, and 12 bases separated the two germline ends. The CDR3 loop spans 15 amino acids. The DNA for the CDR3 is TGTGCCAGCAGTGATATTGGGGAGGCCAAAAACATTCAGTACTTC. It encodes CASSDIGEAKNIQYF.

The chain employs TRBV5-1 and TRBJ1-1, with TRBD1 as a possible D gene (6 bases). Per the germline V gene, CDR1 is SGHRS and CDR2 is YFSETQ. Deletions cut 3 bases from V and 11 bases from J, with 14 bases between. CDR3 size: 12 residues. This CDR3 is CASSSGQLGAFF. The DNA for the CDR3 is TGCGCCAGCAGCTCGGGACAACTCGGCGCTTTCTTT.

The genes are TRBV5-1 and TRBJ2-1; 7 positions match TRBD1. The ends lost 4 bases at V and 4 bases at J; junction bases unmatched: 5. CDR3 size: 14 residues. CDR1 is SGHRS and CDR2 is YFSETQ in the germline V gene. The CDR3 protein is CASSRDSYYNEQFF. DNA for the CDR3: TGCGCCAGCAGCCGGGACAGCTATTACAATGAGCAGTTCTTC.

The CDR3 DNA reads as TGTGCCAGCAGCTTGGTCCCTAGCGGGGTCCAAGAGACCCAGTACTTC. It encodes CASSLVPSGVQETQYF. V gene TRBV7-9 combines with J gene TRBJ2-5; 9 nucleotides match TRBD2. Germline assignment: CDR1 SEHNR and CDR2 FQNEAQ (reference sequence). CDR3 length equals 16 residues. The V segment lost 3 bases and the J segment 1 base; nucleotides outside the gene matches: 6. Full variable domain (rest looked up from reference TRBV7-9 and TRBJ2-5): DTGVSQNPRHKITKRGQNVTFRCDPISEHNRLYWYRQTLGQGPEFLTYFQNEAQLEKSRLLSDRFSAERPKGSFSTLEIQRTEQGDSAMYLCASSLVPSGVQETQYFGPGTRLLVL.

The chain links TRBV19 to TRBJ2-7; 9 positions agree with TRBD1. The length of the CDR3 is 12 residues. Germline CDR1 reads LNHDA; CDR2 reads SQIVND (reference sequence). V shed 6 bases and J 4 bases; nucleotides not matched to a gene: 1. CDR3: CASSGTGYEQYF. DNA for the CDR3: TGTGCCAGTAGCGGGACAGGGTACGAGCAGTACTTC.

The CDR3 here is CASSGDYVISQYF. CDR3 coding DNA: TGTGCCAGCAGCGGGGACTACGTTATCTCCCAGTACTTC. The rearrangement uses TRBV7-2 and TRBJ2-5; 7 nucleotides line up with TRBD2. The CDR3 is made up of 13 amino acids. Unmatched junction bases numbered 9, after V lost 5 bases and J lost 9 bases. CDR1 is SGHTA, CDR2 FQGNSA, per germline.

This chain connects TRBV7-2 to TRBJ2-7; tentative D call: TRBD2 (6 bases). The V end was cut by 1 base, the J end by 3 bases, with 10 bases between. Germline assignment: CDR1 SGHTA and CDR2 FQGNSA. This CDR3 is 14 amino acids long. The CDR3: CASSLGDFIYEQYF. The CDR3 coding sequence is TGTGCCAGCAGCTTAGGGGACTTTATCTACGAGCAGTACTTC. Complete variable domain (other parts from reference TRBV7-2 and TRBJ2-7): GAGVSQSPSNKVTEKGKDVELRCDPISGHTALYWYRQSLGQGLEFLIYFQGNSAPDKSGLPSDRFSAERTGGSVSTLTIQRTQQEDSAVYLCASSLGDFIYEQYFGPGTRLTVT.

This clone was found once. The chain links TRBV7-2 to TRBJ2-7; 9 bases align to TRBD2. Looked up from germline, CDR1 is SGHTA and CDR2 is FQGNSA. Germline trimming cut 0 bases from V and 2 bases from J; bases unmatched to any gene: 5. This CDR3 is built from 16 residues. This CDR3 is CASSLASGGGAYEQYF. In DNA, the CDR3 is TGTGCCAGCAGCTTAGCTAGCGGCGGGGGGGCCTACGAGCAGTACTTC.